The subject of this entry is one T cell receptor delta chain. The antigen remains undetermined. This entry belongs to a study of Vδ1+ human thymocytes. Overall study results and limits: In the thymus, TRG and TRD repertoires looked highly polyclonal with Gaussian CDR3 lengths. Despite high sort purity, around 19% of thymic T cell receptor delta sequences were Vdelta2. Bulk repertoire data may be misinterpreted because of unexpected Vdelta2 sequences.

The template was reverse-transcribed extracted RNA. CDR3 amplicons came from multiplex PCR with pooled V-gene forward and constant-region reverse primers. TCRdb used CATT to re-call clones from the multiplex PCR reads. The repertoire consists of 45,000 to 75,000 delta-chain clones, with over 12% occurring once and the leading ten covering about 0.35%. Vdelta1+ thymocyte sorts reached between roughly 96% and 99.6% purity. The CDR3 runs 26 residues. Germline loops: CDR1 TSWWSYY, CDR2 QGS. V was clipped by 2 bases and J by 0 bases; unmatched bases: 32. Sequencing used Vdelta1+ gamma-delta thymocytes from the thymus. Subset reported: FACS-sorted CD3+ TCRalphabeta- TCRVdelta1+ TCRVdelta2- thymocytes. This clonotype was obtained from a girl in the first two years of life who had congenital heart surgery. This sequence joins TRDV1 and TRDJ1, with 11 bases that match TRDD3. CDR3 DNA sequence: TGTGCTCTTGGGGAAGGAGCTACGGTACTGGGGGATAGCATCCGCCCAGCACCCTTCTACACCGATAAACTCATCTTT. Protein: CALGEGATVLGDSIRPAPFYTDKLIF.